Described below is a single TCR beta chain sequence and its context. Sequencing of TCR beta was performed on blood CD8+ and CD4+ T cells. Included as multiple sclerosis controls were treatment-naive patients who had stable or active relapsing-remitting disease. These data belong to a study of CD8 T cells in Susac syndrome. Random hexamers served to reverse transcribe about 0.45 to 1 ug RNA. TCRdb redid the calling of the immunoSEQ multiplex PCR reads with MiXCR, one entry per CDR3 protein. The sample yields approximately 180,000 distinct CDR3 sequences, 90% to 97% seen once. Germline CDR1 and CDR2: DFQATT and SNEGSKA (reference sequence). Trimming took off 7 bases at V and 4 bases at J, with 19 bases between the two ends. CDR3 length: 14 residues.

This chain joins TRBV20-1 and TRBJ2-5; D perhaps matches TRBD2 (5 bases). This sequence originates from a human donor with multiple sclerosis. Sequencing used CD4+ T cells from PBMCs. CDR3: CSGLLVGLAETQYF. The CDR3 bases are TGCAGTGGCCTACTAGTAGGGCTAGCAGAGACCCAGTACTTC.